The sequence of this T cell receptor (beta chain) was determined in a study of blood T cells in healthy people across ages. Germline loops: CDR1 SGHNT, CDR2 YENEEA. Germline trimming cut 0 bases from V and 5 bases from J; bases unmatched to any gene: 4. The CDR3 extends over 15 amino acids. This clonotype has only a few counts. The antigen remains undetermined. Combining a sample-barcoded 5' primer with a J-beta primer mix, a second PCR ran for about 7 to 11 cycles. TCRdb passed the 5' RACE reads through MiXCR, listing each CDR3 protein once. Of roughly 900,000 distinct CDR3 sequences listed, about 44% are singletons. Donors ranged from roughly 6 to 100 years old and were healthy Caucasians in Russia. Study-wide results and limits: When set beside aged donors, long-lived donors presented more naive CD4+ cells and higher diversity.

The chain links TRBV11-3 to TRBJ2-7; TRBD2 matches 10 bases. Sequenced input: blood. The TCR comes from a man aged 25-40 years in good health. This CDR3 reads CASSLDASGGNEQYF. For the CDR3, the DNA is TGTGCCAGCAGCTTAGATGCTAGCGGGGGAAACGAGCAGTACTTC.